The 6 T cell receptor beta chains reported below all come from one sample, sequenced in a study of T cell repertoires in cytomegalovirus infection (dated by TCRdb to 2018 to 2020). Sequencer: Illumina HiSeq 1500. TCRdb passed the public sequencing reads through fastp at Q25 and MiXCR, retaining productive beta sequences. Entries are consolidated by CDR3 protein sequence, retaining the most common genes and DNA. The sample data list fewer than 350,000 distinct CDR3 sequences, and roughly a sixth of these were observed just once. The top ten constitute more than 10% of the sample. Sequencing input: PBMCs. Every receptor here comes from a human donor in good health (CMV status not recorded). Some clones in this sample may be carry-over from other donors' samples.

The chain has TRBV7-9 and TRBJ1-1, with D unclear. The CDR3 extends over 14 amino acids. The V end lost 8 bases, the J end lost 3 bases, and 16 bases lay between the germline ends. Germline V gene sequence: CDR1 SEHNR, CDR2 FQNEAQ (reference sequence). CDR3 DNA: TGTGCCAGCCAGGACCTGATTTTGGACACTGAAGCTTTCTTT. This codes for CASQDLILDTEAFF.

The CDR3 loop reads CSVRTGGPTSQPQHF. In nucleotides, the CDR3 is TGCAGTGTAAGGACAGGGGGCCCTACCAGTCAGCCCCAGCATTTT. The chain recombines TRBV20-1 with TRBJ1-5; 11 nucleotides align to TRBD1. V lost 7 bases to trimming and J lost 6 bases; unmatched junction nucleotides: 11. The CDR3 totals 15 residues. Germline loops: CDR1 DFQATT, CDR2 SNEGSKA (reference sequence).

The chain couples TRBV7-9 to TRBJ1-1, with D perhaps TRBD1 (6 bases). CDR1 is SEHNR and CDR2 is FQNEAQ in the germline V gene (reference sequence). The length of the CDR3 is 20 residues. V lost 1 base, J lost 1 base, and 25 bases lay in between. DNA for the CDR3: TGTGCCAGCAGCTTAGGTAGGGGGGCTATGATATCGAGAAAGAACACTGAAGCTTTCTTT. Residues: CASSLGRGAMISRKNTEAFF.

This chain links TRBV7-2 with TRBJ1-1, with D maybe TRBD1 (6 bases). Germline assignment: CDR1 SGHTA and CDR2 FQGNSA. The CDR3 length is 13 residues. V was pared by 3 bases and J by 6 bases, with 11 bases between. CDR3 DNA sequence: TGTGCCAGCAGCTTCGACAGGACCGCTGAAGCTTTCTTT. This gives the protein CASSFDRTAEAFF.

J is TRBJ2-7 and V is TRBV7-2; 12 nucleotides agree with TRBD1. CDR1 and CDR2 (germline): SGHTA, FQGNSA. CDR3 length equals 13 residues. The J segment lost 11 bases and the V segment lost 5 bases, leaving 7 bases of the junction unmatched. CDR3 in DNA: TGTGCCAGCAGCACGGGACAGGGGGCCATCAAGTACTTC. This codes for CASSTGQGAIKYF.

This clonotype appeared many times. V usage is TRBV7-2 and J usage is TRBJ1-5, with D uncertain. The V and J ends lost 3 bases and 1 base respectively, with 7 bases between them. CDR3 size: 14 residues. Germline CDR1 is SGHTA and CDR2 is FQGNSA. The DNA for the CDR3 is TGTGCCAGCAGCTTTATCTCGAGCAATCAGCCCCAGCATTTT. It codes for CASSFISSNQPQHF.